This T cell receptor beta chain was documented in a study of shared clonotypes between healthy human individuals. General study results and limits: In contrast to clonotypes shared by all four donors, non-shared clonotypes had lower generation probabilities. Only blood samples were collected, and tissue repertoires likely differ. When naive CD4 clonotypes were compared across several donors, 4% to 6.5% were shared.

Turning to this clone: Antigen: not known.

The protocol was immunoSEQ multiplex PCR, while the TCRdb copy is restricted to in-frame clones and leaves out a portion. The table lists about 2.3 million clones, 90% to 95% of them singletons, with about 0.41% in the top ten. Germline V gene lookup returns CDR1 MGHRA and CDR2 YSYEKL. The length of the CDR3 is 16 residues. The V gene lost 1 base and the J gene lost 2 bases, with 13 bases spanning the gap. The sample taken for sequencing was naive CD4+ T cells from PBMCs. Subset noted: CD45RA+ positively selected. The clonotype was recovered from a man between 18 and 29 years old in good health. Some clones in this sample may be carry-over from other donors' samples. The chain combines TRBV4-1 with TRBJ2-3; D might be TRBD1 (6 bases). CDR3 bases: TGCGCCAGCAGCCAAGGCCGGGGACAAACCACAGATACGCAGTATTTT. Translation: CASSQGRGQTTDTQYF.